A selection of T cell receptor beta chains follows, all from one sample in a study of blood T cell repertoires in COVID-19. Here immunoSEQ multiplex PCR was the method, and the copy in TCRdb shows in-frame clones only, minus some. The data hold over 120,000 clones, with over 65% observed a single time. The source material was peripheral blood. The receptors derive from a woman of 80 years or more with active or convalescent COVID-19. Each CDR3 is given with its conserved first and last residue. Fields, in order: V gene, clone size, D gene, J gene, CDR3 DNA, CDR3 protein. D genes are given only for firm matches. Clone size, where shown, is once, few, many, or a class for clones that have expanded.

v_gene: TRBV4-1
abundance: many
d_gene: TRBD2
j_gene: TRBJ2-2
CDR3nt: TGCGCCAGCAGCCAAGAGGGCGGGGGGGATTTGACCGGGGAGCTGTTTTTT
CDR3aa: CASSQEGGGDLTGELFF

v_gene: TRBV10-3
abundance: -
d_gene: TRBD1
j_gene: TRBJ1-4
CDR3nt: TGTGCCATCAGTGAGCTTGGGACAGGGAATGAAAAACTGTTTTTT
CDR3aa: CAISELGTGNEKLFF

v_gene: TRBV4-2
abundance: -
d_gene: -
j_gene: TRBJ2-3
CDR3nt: TGTGCCAGCAGCCAAGAAGGACAAAGAATTACAGATACGCAGTATTTT
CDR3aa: CASSQEGQRITDTQYF

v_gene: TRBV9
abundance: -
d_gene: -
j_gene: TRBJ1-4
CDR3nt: TGTGCCAGCAGCGTAGGAGGGGGGGCAGGTAATGAAAAACTGTTTTTT
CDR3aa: CASSVGGGAGNEKLFF

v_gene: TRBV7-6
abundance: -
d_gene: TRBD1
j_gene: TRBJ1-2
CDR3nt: TGTGCCAGCAGCATTAGACAGGGGAGTATGAGTGGCTACACCTTC
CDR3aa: CASSIRQGSMSGYTF

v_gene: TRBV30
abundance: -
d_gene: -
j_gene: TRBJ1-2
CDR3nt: TGTGCCCAAGGGGTCTATGGCTACACCTTC
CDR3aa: CAQGVYGYTF

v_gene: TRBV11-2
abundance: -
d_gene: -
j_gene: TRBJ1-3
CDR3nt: TGTGCCAGCATCACTAACCGCAGGGCCGTCTTTGGAAACACCATATATTTT
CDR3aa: CASITNRRAVFGNTIYF

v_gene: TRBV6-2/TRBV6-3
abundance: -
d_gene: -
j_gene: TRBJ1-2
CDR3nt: TGTGCCAGCACCCCGGGGCGGAGTAACTATGGCTACACCTTC
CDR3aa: CASTPGRSNYGYTF

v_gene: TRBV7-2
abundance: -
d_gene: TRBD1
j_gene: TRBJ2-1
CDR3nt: TGTGCCAGCAGCGTACGTCGGGACAGGGTTTCATATGAGCAGTTCTTC
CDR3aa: CASSVRRDRVSYEQFF

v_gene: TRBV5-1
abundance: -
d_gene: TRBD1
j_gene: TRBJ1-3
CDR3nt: TGCGCCAGCAGCTCGGGACAGGGGGCAACTGGAAACACCATATATTTT
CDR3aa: CASSSGQGATGNTIYF

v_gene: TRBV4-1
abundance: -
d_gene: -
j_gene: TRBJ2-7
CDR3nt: TGCGCCAGCAGCCACCCCGCGGGCAGGCACTACGAGCAGTACTTC
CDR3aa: CASSHPAGRHYEQYF

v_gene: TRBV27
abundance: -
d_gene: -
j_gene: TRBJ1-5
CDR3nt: TGTGCCAGCAGTCTCAGGGGCCCGAATCAGCCCCAGCATTTT
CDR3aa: CASSLRGPNQPQHF

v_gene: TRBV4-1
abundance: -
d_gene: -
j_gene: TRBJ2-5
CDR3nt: TGCGCCAGCAGCCAAGATCGGAGGGGGGGGTCGACCCAGTACTTC
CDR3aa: CASSQDRRGGSTQYF

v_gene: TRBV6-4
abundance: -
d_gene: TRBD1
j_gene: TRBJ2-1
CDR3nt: TGTGCCAGCAGTGCCCGTTGGGACAGGGACAATGAGCAGTTCTTC
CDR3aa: CASSARWDRDNEQFF

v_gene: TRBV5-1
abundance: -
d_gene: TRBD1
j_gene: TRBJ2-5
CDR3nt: TGCGCCAGCAGCTTGGCCAGGGGGCGGGAGACCCAGTACTTC
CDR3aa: CASSLARGRETQYF

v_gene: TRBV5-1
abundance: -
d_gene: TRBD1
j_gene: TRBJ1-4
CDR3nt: TGCGCCAGCAACAGGGGGCTTGGGGCTAATGAAAAACTGTTTTTT
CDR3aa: CASNRGLGANEKLFF

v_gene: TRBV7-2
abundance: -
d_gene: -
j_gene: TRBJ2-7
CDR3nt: TGTGCCAGCAGCTTAGATCCAGGGGTGGTCTCCTACGAGCAGTACTTC
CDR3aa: CASSLDPGVVSYEQYF

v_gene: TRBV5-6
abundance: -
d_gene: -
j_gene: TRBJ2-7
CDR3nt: TGTGCCAGCAGCTTGGTTCCGGGGTCCTACGAGCAGTACTTC
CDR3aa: CASSLVPGSYEQYF

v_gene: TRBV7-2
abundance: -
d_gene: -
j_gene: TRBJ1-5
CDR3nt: TGTGCCAGCAGCCGAGATGCCGTTCAGCCCCAGCATTTT
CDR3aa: CASSRDAVQPQHF

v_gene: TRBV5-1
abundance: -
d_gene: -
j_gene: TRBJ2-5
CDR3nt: TGCGCCAGCAGCTTGGGTGGAGCACAAGTCCAAGAGACCCAGTACTTC
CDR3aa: CASSLGGAQVQETQYF

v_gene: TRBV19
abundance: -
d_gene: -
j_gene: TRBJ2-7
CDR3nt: TGTGCCAGTAGTACCTCTCGTGAGCAGTACTTC
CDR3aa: CASSTSREQYF

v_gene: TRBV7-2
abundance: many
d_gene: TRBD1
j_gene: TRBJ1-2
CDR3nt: TGTGCCAGCAGCCAAGACAGGGGGCAGGGCTACACCTTC
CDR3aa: CASSQDRGQGYTF

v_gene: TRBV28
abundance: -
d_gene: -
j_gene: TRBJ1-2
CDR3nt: TGTGCCAGCAGCGACAGTAACTATGGCTACACCTTC
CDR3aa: CASSDSNYGYTF

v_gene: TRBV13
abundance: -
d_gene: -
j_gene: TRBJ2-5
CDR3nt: TGTGCCAGCAGCTTAGTTCGGGAGGGGGCCCGAGAGACCCAGTACTTC
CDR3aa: CASSLVREGARETQYF

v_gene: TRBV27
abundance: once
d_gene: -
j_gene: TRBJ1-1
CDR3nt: TGTGCCAGCAGTTTAAGAGGGATTGGCACTGAAGCTTTCTTT
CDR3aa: CASSLRGIGTEAFF

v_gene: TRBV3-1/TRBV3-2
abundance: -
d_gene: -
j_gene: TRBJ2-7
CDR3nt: TGTGCCAGCAGCCAAGGGTTTGGGTCCGGGGAGCAGTACTTC
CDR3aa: CASSQGFGSGEQYF

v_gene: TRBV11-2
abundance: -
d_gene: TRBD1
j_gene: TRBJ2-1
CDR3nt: TGTGCCAGCAGCCCCGTAAGGGGACAGGCTTACAATGAGCAGTTCTTC
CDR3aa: CASSPVRGQAYNEQFF

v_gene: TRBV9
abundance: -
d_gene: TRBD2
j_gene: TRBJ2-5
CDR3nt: TGTGCCAGCAGCGTAGTGGGACTAGCGGAGACCCAGTACTTC
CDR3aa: CASSVVGLAETQYF

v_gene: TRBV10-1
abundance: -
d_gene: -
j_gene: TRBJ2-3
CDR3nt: TGCGCCAGCAGTGAGTACCTAGCGGATACGCAGTATTTT
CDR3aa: CASSEYLADTQYF

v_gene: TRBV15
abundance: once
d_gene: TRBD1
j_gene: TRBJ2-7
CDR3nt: TGTGCCACCAGCAGAGGCGGGACAGGGGGCGACGAGCAGTACTTC
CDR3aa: CATSRGGTGGDEQYF

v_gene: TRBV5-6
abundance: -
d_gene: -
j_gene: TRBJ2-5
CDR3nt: TGTGCCAGCAGCTTAATAATGGGACAAGGGGAGACCCAGTACTTC
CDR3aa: CASSLIMGQGETQYF

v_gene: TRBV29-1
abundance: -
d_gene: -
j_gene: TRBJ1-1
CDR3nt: TGCAGCGTTGTTGGACACCCGACAGAGTACACTGAAGCTTTCTTT
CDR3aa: CSVVGHPTEYTEAFF

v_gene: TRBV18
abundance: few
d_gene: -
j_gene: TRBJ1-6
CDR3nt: TGTGCCAGCTCACCCAGGGTGGATAATTCACCCCTCCACTTT
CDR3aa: CASSPRVDNSPLHF

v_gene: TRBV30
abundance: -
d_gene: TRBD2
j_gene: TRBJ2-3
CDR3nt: TGTGCCTGGAATAGCGGGGGGCGGGAGTATTTT
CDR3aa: CAWNSGGREYF

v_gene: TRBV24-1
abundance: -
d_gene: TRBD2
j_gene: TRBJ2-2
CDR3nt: TGTGCCACCGAGGGGAGGGGAAGGACCGGGGAGCTGTTTTTT
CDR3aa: CATEGRGRTGELFF

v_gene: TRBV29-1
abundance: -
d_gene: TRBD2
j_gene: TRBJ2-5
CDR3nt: TGCAGCGTTGCCAGACTAGCGGGGGGGGAGACCCAGTACTTC
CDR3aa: CSVARLAGGETQYF

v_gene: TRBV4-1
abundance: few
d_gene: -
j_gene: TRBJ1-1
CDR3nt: TGCGCCAGCAGCCCAATCGGACAGAAGAGCACTGAAGCTTTCTTT
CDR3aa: CASSPIGQKSTEAFF

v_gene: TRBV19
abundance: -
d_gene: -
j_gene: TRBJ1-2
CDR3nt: TGTGCCAGTAGCCTAGGAATTACAGGGATTGGCTATGGCTACACCTTC
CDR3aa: CASSLGITGIGYGYTF

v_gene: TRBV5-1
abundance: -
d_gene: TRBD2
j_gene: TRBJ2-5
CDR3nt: TGCGCCAGCAGCAGAGGGACTAGCGGCCAAGAGACCCAGTACTTC
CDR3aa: CASSRGTSGQETQYF

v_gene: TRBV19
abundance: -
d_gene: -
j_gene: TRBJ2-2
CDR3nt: TGTGCCAGTAGTATCCGGGGCACCGGGGAGCTGTTTTTT
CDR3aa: CASSIRGTGELFF

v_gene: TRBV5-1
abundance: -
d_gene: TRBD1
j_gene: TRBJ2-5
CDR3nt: TGCGCCAGCAGCTATAGGACCGGGACAGGGGTCGGGGAGACCCAGTACTTC
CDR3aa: CASSYRTGTGVGETQYF

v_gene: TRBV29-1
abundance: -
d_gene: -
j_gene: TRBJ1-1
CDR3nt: TGCAGCGTTGTTGGACACCCCAACACTGAAGCTTTCTTT
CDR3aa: CSVVGHPNTEAFF

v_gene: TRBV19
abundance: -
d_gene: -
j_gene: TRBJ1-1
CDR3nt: TGTGCCAGTAGTATGGGGGGGCCTGAAGCTTTCTTT
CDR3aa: CASSMGGPEAFF

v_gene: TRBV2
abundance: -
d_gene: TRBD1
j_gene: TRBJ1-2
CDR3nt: TGTGCCAGTGTGACAGGGGTGGGCTATGGCTACACCTTC
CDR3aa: CASVTGVGYGYTF

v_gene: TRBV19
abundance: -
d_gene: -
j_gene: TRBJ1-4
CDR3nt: TGTGCCAGTAGCCTACGCCCAGGCACTAATGAAAAACTGTTTTTT
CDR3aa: CASSLRPGTNEKLFF